A selection of T cell receptor beta chains follows, all from one sample in a study of T cell responses to AZD1222 COVID-19 vaccine. TCRdb keeps only in-frame clones here, not all; method: immunoSEQ multiplex PCR. The sample lists about 110,000 clones, 88% occurring once. Sequencing used peripheral blood, obtained on day 0 of AZD1222 vaccination. These receptors originate from an adult in good health. CDR3s include the opening cysteine and the closing phenylalanine or tryptophan. The D gene is left open where the match is weak. Clone size is stated in some rows and not others, as once, few, many or a class when expanded.

TRBD1	.	TRBV19	TRBJ1-1	CAAKERQGFTEAFF	TGTGCCGCAAAGGAGAGACAGGGATTCACTGAAGCTTTCTTT
.	.	TRBV19	TRBJ1-5	CASSIAGGYSNQPQHF	TGTGCCAGTAGTATAGCGGGAGGATATAGCAATCAGCCCCAGCATTTT
.	.	TRBV5-1	TRBJ2-3	CASSLSGVGSDTQYF	TGCGCCAGCAGCCTGTCCGGGGTGGGATCAGATACGCAGTATTTT
.	.	TRBV7-2	TRBJ1-6	CASSLGSLYNSPLHF	TGTGCCAGCAGCTTAGGGAGCCTTTATAATTCACCCCTCCACTTT
.	.	TRBV6-2/TRBV6-3	TRBJ2-3	CASSYLWTSTDTQYF	TGTGCCAGCAGTTATTTGTGGACTAGCACAGATACGCAGTATTTT
.	.	TRBV29-1	TRBJ1-2	CSVGGANYGYTF	TGCAGCGTTGGAGGGGCTAACTATGGCTACACCTTC
TRBD2	once	TRBV11-3	TRBJ2-1	CASSSTSGHEQFF	TGTGCCAGCAGCTCTACTAGCGGGCATGAGCAGTTCTTC
TRBD1	.	TRBV15	TRBJ1-2	CATSPKGTGVYGYTF	TGTGCCACCAGCCCCAAAGGGACAGGGGTCTATGGCTACACCTTC
.	.	TRBV10-3	TRBJ1-3	CAINPGRGNTIYF	TGTGCCATCAACCCGGGACGCGGAAACACCATATATTTT
.	.	TRBV27	TRBJ2-1	CASSYRSSYNEQFF	TGTGCCAGCAGTTACCGGAGCTCCTACAATGAGCAGTTCTTC
TRBD2	.	TRBV6-2/TRBV6-3	TRBJ2-7	CASSRGTTYEQYF	TGTGCCAGCAGCAGAGGGACTACCTACGAGCAGTACTTC
TRBD2	.	TRBV15	TRBJ2-7	CATSSLPGLSYEQYF	TGTGCCACCAGCAGTCTACCGGGACTATCCTACGAGCAGTACTTC
TRBD1	.	TRBV27	TRBJ1-4	CASSSATGANEKLFF	TGTGCCAGCAGTTCCGCAACAGGGGCTAATGAAAAACTGTTTTTT
.	.	TRBV2	TRBJ2-3	CASTGPPPDTQYF	TGTGCCAGCACTGGCCCCCCCCCAGATACGCAGTATTTT
.	once	TRBV6-5	TRBJ1-1	CASGWSLNTEAFF	TGTGCCAGCGGATGGAGTTTAAACACTGAAGCTTTCTTT
.	.	TRBV28	TRBJ1-4	CASRPWTATNEKLFF	TGTGCCAGCAGACCATGGACAGCAACTAATGAAAAACTGTTTTTT
.	.	TRBV19	TRBJ1-1	CTSRTPGEHTEAFF	TGTACCAGTAGGACCCCAGGGGAGCACACTGAAGCTTTCTTT